The rows below give T cell receptor beta chains drawn from one sample of a study of cytomegalovirus exposure and HLA in healthy donors. TCRdb keeps only in-frame clones here, not all; method: immunoSEQ multiplex PCR. The sample carries about 98,000 clones, about 74% recorded once. Sequencing input: PBMCs. These receptors came from a male donor in good health and CMV-seronegative. Each CDR3 is given with its conserved first and last residue. D genes are given only for firm matches. Size is stated for part of the rows, as once, few or many counts, or as a class when the clone is expanded.

D gene: TRBD1
clone size: .
V gene: TRBV9
J gene: TRBJ2-7
CDR3 DNA: TGTGCCAGCAGCGTAGGACCAGGGGGCCGCGGCCCTACGTCCGAGCAGTACTTC
CDR3 protein: CASSVGPGGRGPTSEQYF

D gene: TRBD1
clone size: .
V gene: TRBV14
J gene: TRBJ2-7
CDR3 DNA: TGTGCCAGCAGCCAAACAGGGGAAAACTTCTACGAGCAGTACTTC
CDR3 protein: CASSQTGENFYEQYF

D gene: TRBD1
clone size: .
V gene: TRBV2
J gene: TRBJ1-5
CDR3 DNA: TGTGCCAGCAGTGAAGCGGCTACAAACAGGGGGCCCGGCAATCAGCCCCAGCATTTT
CDR3 protein: CASSEAATNRGPGNQPQHF

D gene: .
clone size: few
V gene: TRBV19
J gene: TRBJ1-1
CDR3 DNA: TGTGCCAGTAGTATCAGAGCGCGGAACACTGAAGCTTTCTTT
CDR3 protein: CASSIRARNTEAFF

D gene: .
clone size: once
V gene: TRBV5-5
J gene: TRBJ2-1
CDR3 DNA: TGTGCCAGCCGGGAACAAACCTACAATGAGCAGTTCTTC
CDR3 protein: CASREQTYNEQFF

D gene: .
clone size: .
V gene: TRBV6-1
J gene: TRBJ2-7
CDR3 DNA: TGTGCCAGCAGTGAAGGGGTCGGGGTCGAGCAGTACTTC
CDR3 protein: CASSEGVGVEQYF

D gene: .
clone size: .
V gene: TRBV5-1
J gene: TRBJ2-7
CDR3 DNA: TGCGCCAGCAGCTTGATCGGGGGAGTATCCCACGAGCAGTACTTC
CDR3 protein: CASSLIGGVSHEQYF

D gene: .
clone size: .
V gene: TRBV7-9
J gene: TRBJ1-3
CDR3 DNA: TGTGCCAGCAGCGGCAGGGGCACGGCTCGATACACCATATATTTT
CDR3 protein: CASSGRGTARYTIYF

D gene: .
clone size: once
V gene: TRBV7-8
J gene: TRBJ2-7
CDR3 DNA: TGTGCCAGCAGCTTCTCCAGGGGCCGTAACGAGCAGTACTTC
CDR3 protein: CASSFSRGRNEQYF

D gene: TRBD2
clone size: .
V gene: TRBV9
J gene: TRBJ2-2
CDR3 DNA: TGTGCCAGCAGCGTAGTTCAGCCGGGACTAGCGGGCAACACCGGGGAGCTGTTTTTT
CDR3 protein: CASSVVQPGLAGNTGELFF

D gene: .
clone size: .
V gene: TRBV9
J gene: TRBJ2-1
CDR3 DNA: TGTGCCAGCAGCGCCTCTCTTTCAGGGGAAGGCTCCTACAATGAGCAGTTCTTC
CDR3 protein: CASSASLSGEGSYNEQFF

D gene: .
clone size: once
V gene: TRBV7-9
J gene: TRBJ2-7
CDR3 DNA: TGTGCCAGCAGCCTATACGATGCCTACGAGCAGTACTTC
CDR3 protein: CASSLYDAYEQYF

D gene: .
clone size: .
V gene: TRBV6-1
J gene: TRBJ1-1
CDR3 DNA: TGTGCCAGTGGGGGGGGTCTAGCTTTCTTT
CDR3 protein: CASGGGLAFF

D gene: TRBD1
clone size: .
V gene: TRBV6-1
J gene: TRBJ1-6
CDR3 DNA: TGTGCCAGCAGTGCCCGAGACAGGGACGGTTCACCCCTCCACTTT
CDR3 protein: CASSARDRDGSPLHF

D gene: .
clone size: .
V gene: TRBV2
J gene: TRBJ2-7
CDR3 DNA: TGTGCCAGCAGTGAAGGTAGCGGAGGGAAAGTAAACTACGAGCAGTACTTC
CDR3 protein: CASSEGSGGKVNYEQYF

D gene: TRBD1
clone size: .
V gene: TRBV19
J gene: TRBJ1-2
CDR3 DNA: TGTGCCAGTACCGATGACAGGGGAGGTTTGTACTATGGCTACACCTTC
CDR3 protein: CASTDDRGGLYYGYTF

D gene: .
clone size: .
V gene: TRBV9
J gene: TRBJ2-3
CDR3 DNA: TGTGCCAGCAGCCCTCGACTAGTGGTGTCCACAGATACGCAGTATTTT
CDR3 protein: CASSPRLVVSTDTQYF

D gene: TRBD1
clone size: .
V gene: TRBV27
J gene: TRBJ2-7
CDR3 DNA: TGTGCCAGCAATCCCGGGATAAAGGGGGCGGGCGAGCAGTACTTC
CDR3 protein: CASNPGIKGAGEQYF

D gene: .
clone size: .
V gene: TRBV29-1
J gene: TRBJ2-7
CDR3 DNA: TGCAGCGTTGAGAGTCCGTCAGGCTACTACGAGCAGTACTTC
CDR3 protein: CSVESPSGYYEQYF

D gene: .
clone size: .
V gene: TRBV28
J gene: TRBJ1-2
CDR3 DNA: TGTGCCAGCCAATCGCCGGGACAATCCAACTATGGCTACACCTTC
CDR3 protein: CASQSPGQSNYGYTF

D gene: TRBD2
clone size: .
V gene: TRBV7-6
J gene: TRBJ2-7
CDR3 DNA: TGTGCCAGCAGCCGCAGCGGGAGGGTCTCCTACGAGCAGTACTTC
CDR3 protein: CASSRSGRVSYEQYF

D gene: TRBD2
clone size: few
V gene: TRBV29-1
J gene: TRBJ2-7
CDR3 DNA: TGCAGCGTGCGGACTAGCGGGAAGCTTTTCGAGCAGTACTTC
CDR3 protein: CSVRTSGKLFEQYF

D gene: TRBD1
clone size: .
V gene: TRBV5-1
J gene: TRBJ2-7
CDR3 DNA: TGCGCCAGCAGCTTGAAAGGGGGCCCCTACGAGCAGTACTTC
CDR3 protein: CASSLKGGPYEQYF

D gene: .
clone size: .
V gene: TRBV10-3
J gene: TRBJ2-7
CDR3 DNA: TGTGCCATCAGTGTTTGGCGGGGAAGCTCCTACGAGCAGTACTTC
CDR3 protein: CAISVWRGSSYEQYF

D gene: .
clone size: .
V gene: TRBV28
J gene: TRBJ1-1
CDR3 DNA: TGTGCCAGCAGTTTGGGAGGGACGAACACTGAAGCTTTCTTT
CDR3 protein: CASSLGGTNTEAFF

D gene: TRBD2
clone size: .
V gene: TRBV28
J gene: TRBJ2-7
CDR3 DNA: TGTGCCAGCAGTAAACCGGGACTAGATGTGCAGTACTTC
CDR3 protein: CASSKPGLDVQYF

D gene: .
clone size: .
V gene: TRBV6-5
J gene: TRBJ2-6
CDR3 DNA: TGTGCCAGCAGGCTAGCCGGCGGGGCCAACGTCCTGACTTTC
CDR3 protein: CASRLAGGANVLTF

D gene: TRBD2
clone size: .
V gene: TRBV7-9
J gene: TRBJ2-5
CDR3 DNA: TGTGCCAGCAGCTTAGTACGGCTAGCGGGACCCCGCCAAGAGACCCAGTACTTC
CDR3 protein: CASSLVRLAGPRQETQYF

D gene: TRBD2
clone size: .
V gene: TRBV7-3
J gene: TRBJ2-2
CDR3 DNA: TGTGCCAGCAGCAAAAAACCGGGACTAACGAACACCGGGGAGCTGTTTTTT
CDR3 protein: CASSKKPGLTNTGELFF

D gene: .
clone size: .
V gene: TRBV6-5
J gene: TRBJ2-7
CDR3 DNA: TGTGCCAGCAGTTACACCACAGATATTGGGTACGAGCAGTACTTC
CDR3 protein: CASSYTTDIGYEQYF

D gene: .
clone size: .
V gene: TRBV9
J gene: TRBJ2-2
CDR3 DNA: TGTGCCAGCAGTCCACACCCCGACACCGGGGAGCTGTTTTTT
CDR3 protein: CASSPHPDTGELFF

D gene: .
clone size: .
V gene: TRBV5-6
J gene: TRBJ1-4
CDR3 DNA: TGTGCCAGCATCGAAACAGGGCGGCATGAAAAACTGTTTTTT
CDR3 protein: CASIETGRHEKLFF

D gene: .
clone size: .
V gene: TRBV11-2
J gene: TRBJ1-4
CDR3 DNA: TGTGCCAGCAGCTTAGTTCCGGGTAACTATGAAAAACTGTTTTTT
CDR3 protein: CASSLVPGNYEKLFF

D gene: TRBD2
clone size: .
V gene: TRBV28
J gene: TRBJ2-5
CDR3 DNA: TGTGCCAGCAGTTTATTACTAGCGGGAGAAGGAGAGACCCAGTACTTC
CDR3 protein: CASSLLLAGEGETQYF

D gene: .
clone size: few
V gene: TRBV6-5
J gene: TRBJ1-1
CDR3 DNA: TGTGCCAGCGAACTCCTGGGGAGCACTGAAGCTTTCTTT
CDR3 protein: CASELLGSTEAFF

D gene: .
clone size: .
V gene: TRBV15
J gene: TRBJ2-5
CDR3 DNA: TGTGCCACCAGTCCCAGAAATGGCCAAGAGACCCAGTACTTC
CDR3 protein: CATSPRNGQETQYF

D gene: TRBD2
clone size: .
V gene: TRBV19
J gene: TRBJ2-7
CDR3 DNA: TGTGCCAGTAGTGAAGGACTAGCGGGAGCCAGATACGAGCAGTACTTC
CDR3 protein: CASSEGLAGARYEQYF

D gene: TRBD1
clone size: once
V gene: TRBV7-9
J gene: TRBJ2-1
CDR3 DNA: TGTGCCAGCAGCCCAAGGACAGGCAAAGAGCAGTTCTTC
CDR3 protein: CASSPRTGKEQFF